The 26 T cell receptor beta chains below were found in one sample sequenced in a study of CXCR3-negative and CXCR3-positive naive CD8 T cells. UMI-labeled 5' RACE yielded the TRB cDNA libraries. TCRdb reprocessed the 5' RACE reads and keeps a single row for each CDR3 protein, giving no DNA. The sample table sets out about 90,000 distinct CDR3 sequences. Sequencing was performed on naive CXCR3- CD8+ T cells from blood. This sample's subset: CD45RO-CCR7+CD27+CD95- naive CD8+ T cells lacking CXCR3 (TNR3-). These receptors all come from a human donor in good health. Some clones in this sample may be carry-over from other donors' samples.

The gene calls are TRBV5-1 and TRBJ2-7. The CDR3 spans 13 residues. Germline-derived CDR1 and CDR2 are SGHRS and YFSETQ. CDR3: CASSSGSSYEQYF.

The rearrangement joins TRBV7-9 to TRBJ2-1; TCRdb gives TRBD2 as the D gene, but with no DNA this cannot be confirmed. There are 16 residues in the CDR3. Germline lookup yields CDR1 SEHNR and CDR2 FQNEAQ (reference sequence). The chain's CDR3 is CASSHPTSGSGNAQLF. The full variable domain, in which reference TRBV7-9 and TRBJ2-1 provide the parts outside the CDR3, is DTGVSQNPRHKITKRGQNVTFRCDPISEHNRLYWYRQTLGQGPEFLTYFQNEAQLEKSRLLSDRFSAERPKGSFSTLEIQRTEQGDSAMYLCASSHPTSGSGNAQLFGPGTRLTVL.

The CDR3 sequence: CASSTGLAGLYEQYF. The V call is TRBV5-1, the J call TRBJ2-7; no DNA is available, so the TRBD2 call from TCRdb remains unchecked. From germline, CDR1 is SGHRS and CDR2 YFSETQ. The CDR3 spans 15 residues.

V usage is TRBV28 and J usage is TRBJ2-1; TCRdb names TRBD1, which stays unverified in the absence of DNA. Germline V gene sequence: CDR1 MDHEN, CDR2 SYDVKM. The CDR3 loop spans 15 amino acids. CDR3 loop: CASSPQRGPLGEQFF.

The chain carries TRBV6-5 and TRBJ2-1. The germline V gene encodes CDR1 MNHEY and CDR2 SVGAGI. The length of the CDR3 is 14 residues. CDR3 loop: CASSYFRTDNEQFF.

The chain combines TRBV7-9 with TRBJ1-5; no DNA is available, so the TRBD1 call from TCRdb remains unchecked. CDR1 and CDR2 (germline): SEHNR, FQNEAQ (reference sequence). The CDR3 has 16 residues. CDR3 in amino acids: CASSLAPDRDDPPQHF.

This chain joins TRBV6-5 and TRBJ2-3; the TCRdb D gene call, TRBD2, has no DNA to confirm it. This CDR3 contains 16 residues. From germline, CDR1 is MNHEY and CDR2 SVGAGI. This CDR3 is CASSSAPWGGGDTQYF.

V usage is TRBV7-6 and J usage is TRBJ2-7. This CDR3 region has 15 residues. Per germline, CDR1 SGHVS and CDR2 FNYEAQ. The CDR3 protein is CASSLGHGLSYEQYF.

The rearrangement links TRBV7-9 to TRBJ2-3; TCRdb designates TRBD2, a call that cannot be tested without DNA. Germline V gene lookup returns CDR1 SEHNR and CDR2 FQNEAQ (reference sequence). CDR3 size: 15 residues. CDR3 loop: CASRSRSGTHATQYF.

CDR3 residues: CASSTFTGSGNTIYF. The rearrangement uses TRBV7-2 and TRBJ1-3. The CDR3 sequence is 15 residues long. Germline loops: CDR1 SGHTA, CDR2 FQGNSA.

The chain recombines TRBV20-1 with TRBJ1-2; without DNA, the TCRdb call of TRBD1 cannot be checked. The CDR3 runs 13 residues. Germline CDR1 and CDR2: DFQATT and SNEGSKA (reference sequence). CDR3 residues: CSARDPGGYGYTF.

The V and J genes are TRBV9 and TRBJ2-3. This CDR3 is 13 amino acids long. The germline gives CDR1 SGDLS, CDR2 YYNGEE. The CDR3 reads CASSVGPSDTQYF.

The rearrangement links TRBV5-4 to TRBJ2-3; TCRdb calls TRBD2, which cannot be checked without DNA. Per the germline V gene, CDR1 is SGHNT and CDR2 is YYREEE (reference sequence). This CDR3 comprises 15 residues. CDR3 protein: CASRELADSTDTQYF.

The V and J genes are TRBV6-2 or TRBV6-3 and TRBJ1-2; TCRdb's D call of TRBD1 is untestable without DNA. Looked up from germline, CDR1 is MNHEY and CDR2 is SVGEGT. This CDR3 is built from 16 residues. CDR3 sequence reads: CASSNRGRPLNYGYTF.

The CDR3: CSVEDTSGRETQYF. The V call is TRBV29-1, the J call TRBJ2-5; the D call from TCRdb, TRBD2, cannot be confirmed without DNA. In germline, CDR1 is SQVTM, CDR2 ANQGSEA. CDR3 length: 14 amino acids.

The V call is TRBV30, the J call TRBJ2-7. Germline V CDR1 and CDR2: GTSNPN, SVGIG (reference sequence). CDR3 length: 11 residues. The CDR3 sequence is CAWSEGYEQYF.

This sequence joins TRBV29-1 and TRBJ2-7; with no DNA, the TCRdb D assignment of TRBD2 cannot be verified. The CDR3 runs 17 residues. Per the germline V gene, CDR1 is SQVTM and CDR2 is ANQGSEA. The CDR3 sequence: CSVPAWSGLGGSYEQYF.

CDR3 sequence: CSVVIRVAYNEQFF. The rearrangement uses TRBV29-1 and TRBJ2-1. The germline V gene encodes CDR1 SQVTM and CDR2 ANQGSEA. This CDR3 contains 14 residues.

The chain has TRBV7-9 and TRBJ2-1; TCRdb calls TRBD2, which cannot be checked without DNA. The CDR3 contains 15 residues. Germline CDR1 reads SEHNR; CDR2 reads FQNEAQ (reference sequence). This CDR3 reads CASSLVGTSGGEQFF.

V is TRBV2 and J is TRBJ1-2. Germline assignment: CDR1 SNHLY and CDR2 FYNNEI. The CDR3 consists of 12 residues. CDR3: CASKIGSYGYTF.

The chain employs TRBV20-1 and TRBJ2-6. The CDR3 is 17 amino acids. From germline, CDR1 is DFQATT and CDR2 SNEGSKA (reference sequence). CDR3 loop: CSARDPVGSSGANVLTF.

This chain connects TRBV7-9 to TRBJ2-1; absent DNA, TCRdb's TRBD2 call cannot be checked. CDR1 and CDR2 (germline): SEHNR, FQNEAQ (reference sequence). The CDR3 extends over 18 amino acids. CDR3 amino acids: CASSLSGRTSSSYNEQFF.

This rearrangement joins TRBV23-1 to TRBJ2-7; lacking DNA, the TRBD1 call made by TCRdb goes unchecked. TRBV23-1 is labeled an ORF, and its function is uncertain. This CDR3 region has 17 residues. CDR3 amino acids: CASSPRGDRGPHYEQYF.

This chain joins TRBV27 and TRBJ2-1; TCRdb's D call, TRBD1, is unchecked because there is no DNA. Germline V gene sequence: CDR1 MNHEY, CDR2 SMNVEV (reference sequence). This CDR3 region has 12 residues. The CDR3 sequence: CASLGDYNEQFF.

The chain recombines TRBV6-4 with TRBJ2-3. Germline V gives CDR1 MRHNA, CDR2 SNTAGT. The CDR3 has 14 amino acids. CDR3: CASSELDSTDTQYF.

The chain has TRBV12-3 or TRBV12-4 and TRBJ2-5; TCRdb calls TRBD2, which cannot be checked without DNA. The CDR3 is 15 residues long. CDR3 loop: CASQAGGPPQETQYF.